Each of the 13 T cell receptor beta chains below was sequenced from the same sample in a study of cytomegalovirus exposure and HLA in healthy donors. PCR used 60 Vbeta primers and 13 Jbeta primers. Using immunoSEQ multiplex PCR, the repertoire was profiled, and TCRdb retains in-frame clones only, with some absent. This table holds 180,000 or so clones, roughly 84% found once. The specimen sequenced was PBMCs. These receptors were taken from a male donor in good health and CMV-seronegative.

The genes are TRBV7-6 and TRBJ1-1, with 9 bases identical to TRBD1. There are 14 residues in the CDR3. J was trimmed by 6 bases and V by 2 bases; bases with no gene match: 4. Germline assignment: CDR1 SGHVS and CDR2 FNYEAQ. The CDR3 loop is CASSLLDRGAEAFF. CDR3 nucleotides: TGTGCCAGCAGCTTACTTGACAGGGGGGCTGAAGCTTTCTTT.

The chain has TRBV6-1 and TRBJ2-7; TRBD1 aligns across 8 bases. Losses at the gene ends were 4 bases for V and 3 bases for J; bases not matched to a gene: 2. The length of the CDR3 is 13 residues. Looked up from germline, CDR1 is MNHNS and CDR2 is SASEGT. The chain's CDR3 is CASSADRGYEQYF. CDR3 bases: TGTGCCAGCAGTGCAGACAGGGGCTACGAGCAGTACTTC.

The chain joins TRBV19 to TRBJ2-5; TRBD2 matches at 10 bases. Germline values: CDR1 LNHDA, CDR2 SQIVND (reference sequence). V trimming: 1 base; J trimming: 1 base; junction bases outside the gene matches: 0. The CDR3 has 15 amino acids. CDR3 sequence (DNA): TGTGCCAGTAGTATAGCTAGCGGGAGCCAAGAGACCCAGTACTTC. Protein sequence: CASSIASGSQETQYF.

This clone was observed a handful of times. The chain carries TRBV9 and TRBJ2-3, with D tentatively TRBD2 (6 bases). The CDR3 consists of 16 residues. CDR1 is SGDLS and CDR2 is YYNGEE in the germline V gene. Trimming left V 3 bases short and J 5 bases short, with 19 bases between. The chain's CDR3 is CASSEVGRRDRDTQYF. DNA for the CDR3: TGTGCCAGCAGCGAGGTCGGGAGACGTGATAGAGATACGCAGTATTTT.

The chain carries TRBV28 and TRBJ1-1; possibly TRBD1 for D (6 bases). Germline CDR1 reads MDHEN; CDR2 reads SYDVKM. V gave up 2 bases and J gave up 1 base, with 8 bases separating them. The CDR3 length is 14 residues. DNA for the CDR3: TGTGCCAGCAGTTTAACAGGGAGGAACACTGAAGCTTTCTTT. Amino acid sequence: CASSLTGRNTEAFF.

This sequence joins TRBV6-1 and TRBJ1-5; the match to TRBD1 covers 8 bases. Germline CDR1 reads MNHNS; CDR2 reads SASEGT. V was pared by 1 base and J by 6 bases, with 14 bases of the junction left unmatched. The CDR3 has 18 amino acids. The CDR3 coding sequence is TGTGCCAGCAGTGAAGTCGGTGGGGGGGCCCAGGGGGCTCAGCCCCAGCATTTT. Residues: CASSEVGGGAQGAQPQHF.

The chain recombines TRBV4-1 with TRBJ2-3; D is possibly TRBD2 (6 bases). V was clipped by 0 bases and J by 3 bases, with 19 bases between them. CDR3 length: 18 amino acids. In germline, CDR1 is MGHRA, CDR2 YSYEKL. DNA for the CDR3: TGCGCCAGCAGCCAAGAAACCGCAGGGACCGCGGGGACAGATACGCAGTATTTT. Its protein product is CASSQETAGTAGTDTQYF.

The V gene is TRBV5-1, the J gene TRBJ2-1; 9 positions agree with TRBD2. This CDR3 is 15 amino acids long. The V gene end was trimmed by 0 bases and the J gene end by 4 bases; junction bases not matched to a gene: 2. Germline CDR1 SGHRS, CDR2 YFSETQ. CDR3 sequence (DNA): TGCGCCAGCAGCTTGGTAGCGGGAGAGTACAATGAGCAGTTCTTC. Residues: CASSLVAGEYNEQFF.

Notes on this clone: Other DNA sequences in this specimen translate into the identical CDR3. V usage is TRBV28 and J usage is TRBJ2-3; D is uncertain. Germline-derived CDR1 and CDR2 are MDHEN and SYDVKM. This CDR3 is 11 amino acids long. V was shortened by 6 bases and J by 6 bases, with 7 bases between the two germline ends. The CDR3 DNA reads as TGTGCCAGCAGCTCCCTCGATACGCAGTATTTT. It is translated as CASSSLDTQYF.

This chain uses TRBV4-3 with TRBJ1-4, with 10 nucleotides matching TRBD1. V was pared by 5 bases and J by 2 bases, with 8 bases of the junction left unmatched. This CDR3 contains 17 residues. Germline CDR1 and CDR2: LGHNA and YSLEER. The chain's CDR3 is CASSFDRGLGTNEKLFF. For the CDR3, the DNA is TGCGCCAGCAGCTTTGACAGGGGGCTTGGGACTAATGAAAAACTGTTTTTT.

This chain links TRBV11-2 with TRBJ1-2, with a tentative D call TRBD1 (5 bases). The V gene lost 0 bases and the J gene lost 5 bases, with 10 bases spanning the gap. Germline values: CDR1 SGHAT, CDR2 FQNNGV. The length of the CDR3 is 14 residues. This CDR3 is CASSLEGGGYGYTF. In DNA form, the CDR3 reads TGTGCCAGCAGCTTAGAGGGGGGAGGTTATGGCTACACCTTC. Full variable domain (rest looked up from reference TRBV11-2 and TRBJ1-2): EAGVAQSPRYKIIEKRQSVAFWCNPISGHATLYWYQQILGQGPKLLIQFQNNGVVDDSQLPKDRFSAERLKGVDSTLKIQPAKLEDSAVYLCASSLEGGGYGYTFGSGTRLTVV.

J is TRBJ1-3 and V is TRBV6-1, with D perhaps matching TRBD1 (5 bases). Trimming took 9 bases from V and 0 from J, leaving 9 bases between them. Germline-derived CDR1 and CDR2 are MNHNS and SASEGT. The CDR3 runs to 13 residues. CDR3 sequence: CASAGRSGNTIYF. In DNA form, the CDR3 reads TGTGCCAGTGCAGGGCGCTCTGGAAACACCATATATTTT.

The genes are TRBV2 and TRBJ2-7; 7 nucleotides match TRBD1. Germline V gene data show CDR1 as SNHLY and CDR2 as FYNNEI. Unmatched junction bases numbered 7, after V lost 4 bases and J lost 1 base. This CDR3 is 15 amino acids long. Here the CDR3 DNA reads TGTGCCAGCAGTGGAAGGACAGGAGCTTCCTACGAGCAGTACTTC. Protein sequence: CASSGRTGASYEQYF.